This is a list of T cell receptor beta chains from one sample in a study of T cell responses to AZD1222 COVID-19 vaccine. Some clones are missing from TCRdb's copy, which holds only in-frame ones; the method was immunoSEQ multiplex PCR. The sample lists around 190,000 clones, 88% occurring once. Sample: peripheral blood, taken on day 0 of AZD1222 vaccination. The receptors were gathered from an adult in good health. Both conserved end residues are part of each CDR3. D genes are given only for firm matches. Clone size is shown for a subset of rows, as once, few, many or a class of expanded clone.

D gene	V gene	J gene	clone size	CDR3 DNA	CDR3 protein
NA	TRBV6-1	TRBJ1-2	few	TGTGCCAGCAGTGACAGGATCAACTATGGCTACACCTTC	CASSDRINYGYTF
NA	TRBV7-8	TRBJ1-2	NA	TGTGCCAGCAGCTTAGGGGTTTGGCAGGGAAGGGATAACTATGGCTACACCTTC	CASSLGVWQGRDNYGYTF
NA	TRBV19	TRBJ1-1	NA	TGTGCCAGTAGTTTGGGGTTGAACACTGAAGCTTTCTTT	CASSLGLNTEAFF
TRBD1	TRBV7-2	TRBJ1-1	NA	TGTGCCAGCAGTCCGGCAGGGGGGAACACTGAAGCTTTCTTT	CASSPAGGNTEAFF
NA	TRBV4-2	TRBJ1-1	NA	TGTGCCAGCAGCCAAGATGGGGGATTTAACACTGAAGCTTTCTTT	CASSQDGGFNTEAFF
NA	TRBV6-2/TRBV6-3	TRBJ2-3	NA	TGTGCCAGCAGTTACGTCCAACCGGCAGGCCTGGGGGAAGATACGCAGTATTTT	CASSYVQPAGLGEDTQYF
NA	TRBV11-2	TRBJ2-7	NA	TGTGCCAGCAGCAAACGAGGAGGGAGCCAGTCCTACGAGCAGTACTTC	CASSKRGGSQSYEQYF
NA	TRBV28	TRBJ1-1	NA	TGTGCCAGCAGTTTCTCTGGGCCGATGGGGGCTTTCTTT	CASSFSGPMGAFF
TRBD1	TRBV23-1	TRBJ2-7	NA	TGCGCCAGCAGTCACGCAACGACAGGGGAAGAGCAGTACTTC	CASSHATTGEEQYF
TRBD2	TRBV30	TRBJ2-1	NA	TGTGCCTGGAGTGTGCTAGCGGGTAGATACAATGAGCAGTTCTTC	CAWSVLAGRYNEQFF
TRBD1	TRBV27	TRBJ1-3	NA	TGTGCCAGCAGTCAGACAGGGTCTTATTATGGAAACACCATATATTTT	CASSQTGSYYGNTIYF
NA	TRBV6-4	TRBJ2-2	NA	TGTGCCAGCCGCCGGACTTTCCTATCCGGGGAGCTGTTTTTT	CASRRTFLSGELFF
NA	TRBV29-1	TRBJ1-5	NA	TGCAGCGTTTCTAATAGTTTCAATCAGCCCCAGCATTTT	CSVSNSFNQPQHF
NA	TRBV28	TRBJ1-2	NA	TGTGCCAGCAGTTTCGCGACTCCCTATGGCTACACCTTC	CASSFATPYGYTF
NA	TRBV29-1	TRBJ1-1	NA	TGCAGCGTCTCCCCGGACGGGGCTGAAGCTTTCTTT	CSVSPDGAEAFF
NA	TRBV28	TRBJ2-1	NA	TGTGCCAGCAAAAGTAGGCGGAATGAGCAGTTCTTC	CASKSRRNEQFF
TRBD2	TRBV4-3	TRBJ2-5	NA	TGCGCCAGCAGCCAAGGGACTAGCGACCAAGAGACCCAGTACTTC	CASSQGTSDQETQYF
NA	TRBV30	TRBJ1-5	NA	TGTGCCTGGAGTCCCGGGGGCTGGGATCAGCCCCAGCATTTT	CAWSPGGWDQPQHF
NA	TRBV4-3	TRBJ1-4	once	TGCGCCAGCAGCCAAGATATAACAGTGCTTAATGAAAAACTGTTTTTT	CASSQDITVLNEKLFF
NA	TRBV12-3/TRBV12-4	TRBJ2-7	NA	TGTGCCAGCAGTCATACAGGAAACGAGCAGTACTTC	CASSHTGNEQYF
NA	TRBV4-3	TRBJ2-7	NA	TGCGCCAGCAGCCAGAGTGCAGGGTTCAACGAGCAGTACTTC	CASSQSAGFNEQYF
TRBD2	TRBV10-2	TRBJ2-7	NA	TGCGCCAGTACACTAGCGGGAGGACCCTACGAGCAGTACTTC	CASTLAGGPYEQYF
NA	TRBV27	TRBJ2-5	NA	TGTGCCAGCAGTTTAGGAGCCGGGTTTGGGACCCAGTACTTC	CASSLGAGFGTQYF
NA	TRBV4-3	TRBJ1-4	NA	TGCGCCAGCAGCCAAGATAAAGTACTAGGTGAAGGTTATGAAAAACTGTTTTTT	CASSQDKVLGEGYEKLFF
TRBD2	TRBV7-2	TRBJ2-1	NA	TGTGCCAGCAGCTTTACTAGCGGCTACAATGAGCAGTTCTTC	CASSFTSGYNEQFF